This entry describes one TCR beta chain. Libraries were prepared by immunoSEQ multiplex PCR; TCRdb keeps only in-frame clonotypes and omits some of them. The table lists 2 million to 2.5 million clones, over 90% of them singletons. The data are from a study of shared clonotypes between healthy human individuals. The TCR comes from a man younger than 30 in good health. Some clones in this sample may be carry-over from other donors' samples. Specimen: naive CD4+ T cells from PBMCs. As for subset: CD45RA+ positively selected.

CDR3 bases: TGTGCCAGCACTGGGACGGTCGCAACTAATGAAAAACTGTTTTTT. Amino acids: CASTGTVATNEKLFF. The V gene is TRBV25-1, the J gene TRBJ1-4; maybe TRBD1 (5 bases). The CDR3 is 15 amino acids. The V gene lost 7 bases and the J gene lost 0 bases, with 12 bases spanning the gap. Germline lookup yields CDR1 MGHDK and CDR2 SYGVNS.